Presented here are 4 T cell receptor beta chains from one specimen sequenced in a study of shared clonotypes between healthy human individuals. This table comes from immunoSEQ multiplex PCR, and its TCRdb copy is limited to in-frame clones, with some not included. The data contain millions of clones, approximately 90% of them seen just once; the ten biggest clones take up around 0.14%. The sample was naive CD4+ T cells sorted from blood. Sample subset: CD45RA+ positively selected. The receptors shown here come from a young man in good health.

The chain links TRBV25-1 to TRBJ2-2; a weak D match, TRBD1 (5 bases). CDR3 length: 14 residues. Germline loops: CDR1 MGHDK, CDR2 SYGVNS. The V end lost 1 base, the J end lost 7 bases, and 10 bases lay between the germline ends. In DNA, the CDR3 is TGTGCCAGCAGTGAATCCCAGGGAAGCGGGGAGCTGTTTTTT. This gives the protein CASSESQGSGELFF.

This chain uses TRBV6-1 with TRBJ1-1, with 9 bases that match TRBD1. Germline V gives CDR1 MNHNS, CDR2 SASEGT. Germline trimming cut 6 bases from V and 0 bases from J; bases unmatched to any gene: 5. This CDR3 contains 15 residues. The CDR3 loop reads CASRVQGAVNTEAFF. CDR3 nucleotides: TGTGCCAGCAGAGTACAGGGGGCCGTGAACACTGAAGCTTTCTTT.

This clone was observed a handful of times. The J gene is TRBJ1-2, the V gene TRBV15; D is uncertain. The CDR3 has 17 amino acids. V shed 0 bases and J shed 3 bases, with 17 bases lying between them. CDR1 and CDR2 from the germline V gene are LNHNV and YYDKDF (reference sequence). CDR3 region: CATSRDSGSVSYYGYTF. The CDR3 DNA follows: TGTGCCACCAGCAGAGATTCAGGTTCCGTTTCCTACTATGGCTACACCTTC.

The chain is built from TRBV10-1 and TRBJ2-2; D gene uncertain. This CDR3 contains 12 residues. V was shortened by 3 bases and J by 6 bases, with 5 bases between the two germline ends. CDR1 WNHNN and CDR2 SYGVQD come from the germline V gene (reference sequence). CDR3 in amino acids: CASSELPGELFF. Here the CDR3 DNA reads TGCGCCAGCAGTGAACTTCCCGGGGAGCTGTTTTTT.